The rows below give T cell receptor beta chains drawn from one sample of a study of T cells in Graves' hyperthyroidism and ophthalmopathy. Each CDR3 protein gets one entry after TCRdb re-called the multiplex PCR reads with MiXCR. The sample consists of around 760,000 distinct CDR3 sequences, roughly 32% of them appearing once. The specimen sequenced was blood. The receptors stem from a woman aged 40 to 55 with Graves' hyperthyroidism. CDR3s include the opening cysteine and the closing phenylalanine or tryptophan. D genes are given only for firm matches. Some rows mark clone size as missing; the rest say once, few, many or name a class of expanded clone.

size: .; D: .; J: TRBJ2-2; V: TRBV7-3; DNA: TGTGCCAGCAGTCCTTCCGTGGCACCGGGGACCGGGGAGCTGTTTTTT; CDR3: CASSPSVAPGTGELFF
size: .; D: TRBD1; J: TRBJ1-2; V: TRBV2; DNA: TGTGCCAGCAGTGGACAGGGGATCGGTGGCTACACCTTC; CDR3: CASSGQGIGGYTF
size: .; D: TRBD2; J: TRBJ2-2; V: TRBV6-1; DNA: TGTGCCAGCGGCGATCTCAGCGGGAGGGGCTGGGAGCTGTTTTTT; CDR3: CASGDLSGRGWELFF
size: .; D: .; J: TRBJ2-2; V: TRBV24-1; DNA: TGTGCCAGCAGTCAAGATCCCCAGGGGTCGAACACCGGGGAGCTGTTTTTT; CDR3: CASSQDPQGSNTGELFF
size: many; D: .; J: TRBJ2-5; V: TRBV20-1; DNA: TGCAGTGCCATAACGGGAGTGTCCCACCAAGAGACCCAGTACTTC; CDR3: CSAITGVSHQETQYF
size: .; D: .; J: TRBJ2-7; V: TRBV6-2/TRBV6-3; DNA: TGTGCCAGCAGCCAACCCTGCGAGCAGTACTTC; CDR3: CASSQPCEQYF
size: many; D: TRBD1; J: TRBJ2-5; V: TRBV7-2; DNA: TGTGCCAGCAGCCTAGGACAGGAGGAGACCCAGTACTTC; CDR3: CASSLGQEETQYF
size: .; D: .; J: TRBJ1-1; V: TRBV19; DNA: TGTGCCACACAGGACAGTTACACTGAAGCTTTCTTT; CDR3: CATQDSYTEAFF
size: .; D: TRBD1; J: TRBJ2-7; V: TRBV10-3; DNA: TGTGCCATCAGCGACAGGGGTTTCTACGAGCAGTACTTC; CDR3: CAISDRGFYEQYF
size: many; D: .; J: TRBJ1-2; V: TRBV12-3/TRBV12-4; DNA: TGTGCCAGCAGAAAGACAGGCGCCTATGGCTACACCTTC; CDR3: CASRKTGAYGYTF
size: .; D: .; J: TRBJ2-7; V: TRBV29-1; DNA: TGCAGCTTCAATGGGGACGAGCAGTACTTC; CDR3: CSFNGDEQYF
size: .; D: .; J: TRBJ2-7; V: TRBV20-1; DNA: TGCAGTGCTAGTTACGGAATCTCCTACGAGCAGTACTTC; CDR3: CSASYGISYEQYF
size: .; D: TRBD2; J: TRBJ2-7; V: TRBV2; DNA: TGTGCCAGCAGTGGGGGGACTAGCGGGATAAACCACGAGCAGTACTTC; CDR3: CASSGGTSGINHEQYF
size: many; D: .; J: TRBJ1-2; V: TRBV19; DNA: TGTGCCAGCCGCCGGACAGCTAACTATGGCTACACCTTC; CDR3: CASRRTANYGYTF
size: many; D: .; J: TRBJ1-1; V: TRBV20-1; DNA: TGCAGTGCTAGAGGAGGGCCTCTTGTGGGTGAAGCTTTCTTT; CDR3: CSARGGPLVGEAFF
size: few; D: .; J: TRBJ1-5; V: TRBV24-1; DNA: TGTGCCACCAGTGTGGGAGAAAGACGACCGGGACGGAAAAGCAATCAGCCCCAGCATTTT; CDR3: CATSVGERRPGRKSNQPQHF
size: .; D: TRBD2; J: TRBJ2-5; V: TRBV5-1; DNA: TGCGCCAGCAGCAAACTCGGGGGGGAGACCCAGTACTTC; CDR3: CASSKLGGETQYF
size: .; D: TRBD1; J: TRBJ2-6; V: TRBV5-1; DNA: TGTGCCAGTTCAGGGGGCCGCAGCTCTGGGGCCAACGTCCTGACTTTC; CDR3: CASSGGRSSGANVLTF
size: many; D: .; J: TRBJ1-1; V: TRBV7-8; DNA: TGTGCCAGCAGCCTACGACAGGACGACTGGTACACTGAAGCTTTCTTT; CDR3: CASSLRQDDWYTEAFF
size: few; D: TRBD1; J: TRBJ1-1; V: TRBV12-3/TRBV12-4; DNA: TGTGCCAGCAGGAAACCTACAGGGGTGAACACTGAAGCTTTCTTT; CDR3: CASRKPTGVNTEAFF
size: .; D: TRBD1; J: TRBJ1-1; V: TRBV19; DNA: TGTGCCAGTAGTCCCAGGGGGGGGACAGCTTACACTGAAGCTTTCTTT; CDR3: CASSPRGGTAYTEAFF
size: .; D: TRBD2; J: TRBJ2-3; V: TRBV7-2; DNA: TGTGCCAGCAGCTTATCCGGGGGGTCGAGTGATACGCAGTATTTT; CDR3: CASSLSGGSSDTQYF
size: many; D: TRBD1; J: TRBJ1-4; V: TRBV7-2; DNA: TGTGCCAGCAGCTTAGAGGGACAGCCTAATGAAAAACTGTTTTTT; CDR3: CASSLEGQPNEKLFF
size: many; D: .; J: TRBJ1-6; V: TRBV7-9; DNA: TGTGCCAGCAGCGAGGACGGCTATAATTCACCCCTCCACTTT; CDR3: CASSEDGYNSPLHF
size: .; D: TRBD2; J: TRBJ2-7; V: TRBV19; DNA: TGTGCCAGTACCCCGGCCCTAGCGGGAGACGGAGAGCGGTACTTC; CDR3: CASTPALAGDGERYF
size: .; D: .; J: TRBJ1-1; V: TRBV29-1; DNA: TGCAGCGTTGAGAAAGGGACTGAAGCTTTCTTT; CDR3: CSVEKGTEAFF